Listed below are T cell receptor beta chains from one sample, sequenced in a study of cytomegalovirus exposure and HLA in healthy donors. Clones were sequenced by immunoSEQ multiplex PCR, and TCRdb holds only the in-frame ones, with some missing. The data hold over 130,000 clones, with 80% observed a single time. Sequenced sample: PBMCs. The receptors originated from a man between 45 and 60 years old in good health and CMV-seronegative. CDR3s include the opening cysteine and the closing phenylalanine or tryptophan. The D gene is left open where the match is weak. Some rows have no size entry. The others give once, few or many, or a class for an expanded clone.

D gene,J gene,clone size,V gene,CDR3 protein,CDR3 DNA
-,TRBJ1-1,-,TRBV6-5,CASRPDISNTEAFF,TGTGCCAGCAGACCAGACATCAGCAACACTGAAGCTTTCTTT
-,TRBJ1-1,-,TRBV5-1,CASSLTPGANTEAFF,TGCGCCAGCAGCTTAACCCCAGGGGCGAACACTGAAGCTTTCTTT
-,TRBJ1-1,-,TRBV2,CASSTFGTEAFF,TGTGCCAGCAGTACCTTCGGCACTGAAGCTTTCTTT
TRBD1,TRBJ1-4,-,TRBV7-2,CASSQTGAPTTNEKLFF,TGTGCCAGCAGCCAAACAGGGGCCCCGACAACTAATGAAAAACTGTTTTTT
TRBD1,TRBJ1-1,-,TRBV6-1,CASSERTGGGTEAFF,TGTGCCAGCAGTGAAAGGACAGGGGGGGGCACTGAAGCTTTCTTT
-,TRBJ2-2,few,TRBV19,CASSSSGLLHTGELFF,TGTGCCAGTAGCTCCTCTGGGCTTCTACACACCGGGGAGCTGTTTTTT
TRBD1,TRBJ2-7,-,TRBV6-6,CASRLHQDRGYEQYF,TGTGCCAGCAGGCTACACCAGGACAGGGGGTACGAGCAGTACTTC
TRBD1,TRBJ2-3,-,TRBV19,CASSRQGDTDTQYF,TGTGCCAGTAGTAGACAGGGGGACACAGATACGCAGTATTTT
TRBD2,TRBJ2-1,-,TRBV5-1,CASSLGGTRLLDEQFF,TGCGCCAGCAGCTTGGGAGGGACTAGGTTGTTGGATGAGCAGTTCTTC
-,TRBJ2-1,-,TRBV9,CASSVGGYEQFF,TGTGCCAGCAGCGTAGGAGGGTATGAGCAGTTCTTC
-,TRBJ1-4,-,TRBV5-1,CASSTTAQGDNEKLFF,TGCGCCAGCAGCACGACAGCGCAGGGTGATAATGAAAAACTGTTTTTT
-,TRBJ1-1,-,TRBV7-2,CASSSLFVTEAFF,TGTGCCAGCAGCTCCCTATTTGTCACTGAAGCTTTCTTT
TRBD1,TRBJ2-1,-,TRBV5-6,CASSPWAGGNEQFF,TGTGCCAGCAGTCCCTGGGCAGGGGGCAATGAGCAGTTCTTC
-,TRBJ1-1,-,TRBV10-2,CASSERRKNTEAFF,TGCGCCAGCAGTGAACGGCGGAAGAACACTGAAGCTTTCTTT
-,TRBJ2-1,-,TRBV7-2,CASSLVLGGNEQFF,TGTGCCAGCAGCTTAGTTTTAGGAGGAAATGAGCAGTTCTTC
-,TRBJ2-6,-,TRBV19,CASSRGNSGANVLTF,TGTGCCAGTAGTCGAGGAAACTCTGGGGCCAACGTCCTGACTTTC
-,TRBJ2-3,-,TRBV5-4,CASSLVGGATDTQYF,TGTGCCAGCAGCTTGGTTGGGGGGGCCACAGATACGCAGTATTTT
-,TRBJ1-3,-,TRBV23-1,CASSRCRGRSGNTIYF,TGCGCCAGCAGTCGATGCAGGGGCCGCTCTGGAAACACCATATATTTT
-,TRBJ2-4,-,TRBV5-4,CASSSEGARNIQYF,TGTGCCAGCAGCTCGGAGGGGGCGCGAAACATTCAGTACTTC
-,TRBJ1-4,few,TRBV4-1,CASSPEGVGDEKLFF,TGCGCCAGCAGCCCCGAGGGGGTCGGAGATGAAAAACTGTTTTTT
-,TRBJ1-1,few,TRBV30,CAWSPPTDDMNTEAFF,TGTGCCTGGAGTCCACCGACAGACGACATGAACACTGAAGCTTTCTTT
TRBD1,TRBJ1-1,-,TRBV7-9,CASSLLGTGDTEAFF,TGTGCCAGCAGCTTGCTCGGGACAGGAGACACTGAAGCTTTCTTT
-,TRBJ2-7,-,TRBV27,CASSLPGSSYEQYF,TGTGCCAGCAGTTTGCCGGGGAGCTCCTACGAGCAGTACTTC
TRBD1,TRBJ1-4,once,TRBV5-4,CASSSTLTTGVGEKLFF,TGTGCCAGCAGTTCTACCCTGACTACAGGGGTGGGAGAAAAACTGTTTTTT
TRBD1,TRBJ1-6,-,TRBV6-5,CASSFGQGNSPLHF,TGTGCCAGCAGTTTCGGACAGGGAAATTCACCCCTCCACTTT
TRBD1,TRBJ2-6,-,TRBV9,CASSVGQGIAGANVLTF,TGTGCCAGCAGCGTGGGACAGGGAATAGCTGGGGCCAACGTCCTGACTTTC
TRBD1,TRBJ2-7,-,TRBV6-6,CASSSGTAHF,TGTGCCAGCAGTTCGGGGACAGCCCACTTC
TRBD1,TRBJ1-5,-,TRBV9,CASSVAGTGVRNQPQHF,TGTGCCAGCAGCGTAGCGGGGACAGGGGTACGGAATCAGCCCCAGCATTTT
-,TRBJ2-5,-,TRBV25-1,CASREASRETQYF,TGTGCCAGCAGGGAGGCTAGTAGAGAGACCCAGTACTTC
-,TRBJ1-1,few,TRBV7-9,CASTVQQMNTEAFF,TGTGCCAGCACCGTACAGCAGATGAACACTGAAGCTTTCTTT
TRBD1,TRBJ1-3,once,TRBV28,CASSFPGGQTKNTIYF,TGTGCCAGCAGTTTCCCCGGGGGACAGACGAAAAACACCATATATTTT
TRBD1,TRBJ1-1,-,TRBV5-4,CASSLPGGRDTEAFF,TGTGCCAGCAGCTTGCCAGGGGGCCGGGACACTGAAGCTTTCTTT
TRBD1,TRBJ2-7,-,TRBV6-1,CASSDYRGRGIYEQYF,TGTGCCAGCAGTGATTACAGGGGGCGCGGTATCTACGAGCAGTACTTC
-,TRBJ1-2,-,TRBV25-1,CASSAGGSNYGYTF,TGTGCCAGCAGTGCAGGAGGTTCGAACTATGGCTACACCTTC
-,TRBJ1-2,-,TRBV7-2,CASSFGRGGYTF,TGTGCCAGCAGCTTTGGCCGGGGTGGCTACACCTTC
-,TRBJ2-2,-,TRBV5-1,CASRGLETGELFF,TGCGCCAGCAGGGGGCTCGAAACCGGGGAGCTGTTTTTT
-,TRBJ1-6,-,TRBV9,CASTAGASNSPLHF,TGTGCCAGCACGGCAGGGGCAAGTAATTCACCCCTCCACTTT
TRBD2,TRBJ2-7,-,TRBV5-1,CASSPTAGAYEQYF,TGCGCCAGCAGCCCCACAGCGGGGGCCTACGAGCAGTACTTC
-,TRBJ1-1,once,TRBV7-2,CASSLVRENTEAFF,TGTGCCAGCAGCTTAGTCAGGGAGAACACTGAAGCTTTCTTT
TRBD2,TRBJ2-3,-,TRBV11-3,CASSLAGAGGLTDTQYF,TGTGCCAGCAGCTTAGCGGGAGCGGGAGGTCTCACAGATACGCAGTATTTT
-,TRBJ2-7,-,TRBV5-1,CASNPRAGGSYEQYF,TGCGCCAGCAACCCCCGGGCAGGCGGGTCCTACGAGCAGTACTTC
TRBD2,TRBJ2-5,once,TRBV30,CAWTRLAGPQETQYF,TGTGCCTGGACAAGACTAGCGGGGCCTCAAGAGACCCAGTACTTC
-,TRBJ2-1,-,TRBV25-1,CASSEGALPYNEQFF,TGTGCCAGCAGTGAAGGGGCCCTACCGTACAATGAGCAGTTCTTC
TRBD2,TRBJ2-2,-,TRBV7-6,CASSPWTSGGFNTGELFF,TGTGCCAGCAGCCCATGGACTAGCGGGGGGTTTAACACCGGGGAGCTGTTTTTT
TRBD1,TRBJ2-2,-,TRBV7-7,CAIPTEGQGLDTGELFF,TGTGCCATACCAACGGAGGGACAGGGGCTCGACACCGGGGAGCTGTTTTTT
-,TRBJ1-5,-,TRBV2,CASGRGPATDNQPQHF,TGTGCCAGCGGAAGGGGTCCAGCAACCGACAATCAGCCCCAGCATTTT
TRBD1,TRBJ1-5,-,TRBV9,CASSQGTGGSQPQHF,TGTGCCAGCAGCCAAGGGACAGGGGGTTCTCAGCCCCAGCATTTT
-,TRBJ2-5,-,TRBV5-1,CASSLAWGLGETQYF,TGCGCCAGCAGCTTGGCATGGGGGCTCGGGGAGACCCAGTACTTC
TRBD2,TRBJ2-3,-,TRBV29-1,CSVEWGGTDTQYF,TGCAGCGTTGAATGGGGAGGGACAGATACGCAGTATTTT
TRBD2,TRBJ2-3,-,TRBV7-2,CASSSLAGTGFSNQYF,TGTGCCAGCAGCTCACTAGCGGGGACTGGGTTCAGTAATCAGTATTTT
TRBD1,TRBJ2-2,-,TRBV28,CASTRTGSFTGELFF,TGTGCCAGCACCAGGACAGGGTCCTTCACCGGGGAGCTGTTTTTT
-,TRBJ2-3,-,TRBV11-2,CASSPTSSTDTQYF,TGTGCCAGCAGCCCAACTAGTAGCACAGATACGCAGTATTTT
-,TRBJ1-3,-,TRBV5-1,CASSPSGSDSGNTIYF,TGCGCCAGCAGTCCCTCGGGGTCAGACTCTGGAAACACCATATATTTT
TRBD1,TRBJ2-7,-,TRBV19,CASSIVGTGAYEQYF,TGTGCCAGTAGTATAGTCGGGACAGGGGCCTACGAGCAGTACTTC
-,TRBJ1-2,-,TRBV7-9,CASSSLTSNYGYTF,TGTGCCAGCAGCTCTTTGACATCTAACTATGGCTACACCTTC
-,TRBJ1-2,-,TRBV7-8,CASSLEAGLGYGYTF,TGTGCCAGCAGCTTAGAGGCGGGGTTGGGCTATGGCTACACCTTC